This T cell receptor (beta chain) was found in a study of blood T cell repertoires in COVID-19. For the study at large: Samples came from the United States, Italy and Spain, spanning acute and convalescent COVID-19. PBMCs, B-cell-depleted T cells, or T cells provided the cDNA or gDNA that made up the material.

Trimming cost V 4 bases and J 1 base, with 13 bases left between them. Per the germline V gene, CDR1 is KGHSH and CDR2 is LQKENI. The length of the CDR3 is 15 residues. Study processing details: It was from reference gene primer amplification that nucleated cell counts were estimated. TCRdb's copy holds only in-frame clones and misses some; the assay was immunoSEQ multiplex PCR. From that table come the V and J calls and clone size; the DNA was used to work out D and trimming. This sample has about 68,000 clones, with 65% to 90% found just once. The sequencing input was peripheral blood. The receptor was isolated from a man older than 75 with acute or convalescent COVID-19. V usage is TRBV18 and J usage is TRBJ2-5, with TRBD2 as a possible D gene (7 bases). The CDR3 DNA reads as TGTGCCAGCTCACGTGGCGGGGGCGTCCAAGAGACCCAGTACTTC. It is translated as CASSRGGGVQETQYF.